This T cell receptor beta chain was profiled in a study of blood T cell repertoires in COVID-19. Study details: There were acute and convalescent COVID-19 samples, and they came from the United States, Italy and Spain. Sources were T cells, B-cell-depleted T cells, or PBMCs; the material itself was cDNA or gDNA.

Points on this clone: No conserved phenylalanine or tryptophan is present at the end of the CDR3, so a read error is the likely explanation. The DNA is omitted, as the CDR3 cannot be located on it reliably, and the CDR3 follows TCRdb's listing.

Germline values: CDR1 MDHEN, CDR2 SYDVKM. Termini included, the CDR3 measures 10 amino acids. Original methodology: From reference gene primer amplification, estimates of nucleated cell counts were derived. Assay used: immunoSEQ multiplex PCR; TCRdb lists only in-frame clones, some missing. V and J calls and clone size are given by that table; D and trimming were obtained from the DNA. The table records some 530,000 clones, 70% to 90% of them present only once. The clonotype comes from a human donor in a cohort sampled during active COVID-19. The chain joins TRBV28 to TRBJ2-7; the DNA was not used to check the table's D call, TRBD1. Material: peripheral blood. CDR3 sequence reads: CASARTPPRI.